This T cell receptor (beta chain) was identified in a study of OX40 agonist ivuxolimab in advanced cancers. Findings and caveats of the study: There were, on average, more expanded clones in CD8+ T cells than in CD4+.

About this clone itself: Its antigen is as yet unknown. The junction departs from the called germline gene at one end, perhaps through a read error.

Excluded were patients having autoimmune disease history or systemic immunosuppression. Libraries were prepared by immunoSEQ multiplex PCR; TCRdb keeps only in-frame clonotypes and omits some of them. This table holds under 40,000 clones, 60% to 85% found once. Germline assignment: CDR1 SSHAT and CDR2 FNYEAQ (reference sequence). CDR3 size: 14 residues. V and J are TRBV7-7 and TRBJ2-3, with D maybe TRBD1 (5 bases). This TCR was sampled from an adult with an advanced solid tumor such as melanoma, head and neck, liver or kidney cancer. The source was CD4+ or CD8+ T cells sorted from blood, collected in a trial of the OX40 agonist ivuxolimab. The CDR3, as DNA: TGTGCTAGCAGTTACACGGCAGGGTCAGATACGCAGTATTTT. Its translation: CASSYTAGSDTQYF.